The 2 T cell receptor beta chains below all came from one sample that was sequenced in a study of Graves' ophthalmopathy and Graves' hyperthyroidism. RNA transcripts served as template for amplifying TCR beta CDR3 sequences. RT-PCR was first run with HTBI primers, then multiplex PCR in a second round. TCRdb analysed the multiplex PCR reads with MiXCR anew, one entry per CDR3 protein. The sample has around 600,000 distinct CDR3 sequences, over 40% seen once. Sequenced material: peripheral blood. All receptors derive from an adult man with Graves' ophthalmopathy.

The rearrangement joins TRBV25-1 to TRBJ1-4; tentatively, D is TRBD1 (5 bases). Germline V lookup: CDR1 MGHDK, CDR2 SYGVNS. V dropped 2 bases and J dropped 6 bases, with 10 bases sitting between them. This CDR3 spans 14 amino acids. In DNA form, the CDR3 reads TGTGCCAGCAGTGAACCGGGGCGTGATGAAAAACTGTTTTTT. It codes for CASSEPGRDEKLFF.

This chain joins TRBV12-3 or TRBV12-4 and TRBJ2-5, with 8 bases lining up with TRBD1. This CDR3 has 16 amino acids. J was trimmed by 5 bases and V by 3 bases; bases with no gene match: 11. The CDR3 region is CASSLKGTGGHETQYF. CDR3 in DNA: TGTGCCAGCAGTTTGAAGGGGACAGGTGGGCACGAGACCCAGTACTTC.